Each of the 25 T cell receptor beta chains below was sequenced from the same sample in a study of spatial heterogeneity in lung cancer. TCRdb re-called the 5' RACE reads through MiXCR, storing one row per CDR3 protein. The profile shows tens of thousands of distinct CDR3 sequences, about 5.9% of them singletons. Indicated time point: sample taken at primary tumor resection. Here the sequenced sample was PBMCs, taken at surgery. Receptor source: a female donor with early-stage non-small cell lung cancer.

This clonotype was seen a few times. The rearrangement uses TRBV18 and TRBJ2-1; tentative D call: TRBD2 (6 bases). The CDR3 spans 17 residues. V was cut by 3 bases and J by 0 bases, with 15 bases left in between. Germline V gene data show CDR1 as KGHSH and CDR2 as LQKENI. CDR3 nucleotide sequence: TGTGCCAGCTCACCCTTAGCGGACCATCTCTCCTACAATGAGCAGTTCTTC. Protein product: CASSPLADHLSYNEQFF.

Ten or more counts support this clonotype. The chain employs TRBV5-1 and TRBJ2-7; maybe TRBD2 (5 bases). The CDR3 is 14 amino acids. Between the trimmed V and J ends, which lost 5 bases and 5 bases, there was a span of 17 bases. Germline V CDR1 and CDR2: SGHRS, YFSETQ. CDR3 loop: CASRPGVPGDEQYV. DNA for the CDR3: TGCGCCAGCAGACCGGGCGTCCCCGGGGACGAGCAGTACGTC.

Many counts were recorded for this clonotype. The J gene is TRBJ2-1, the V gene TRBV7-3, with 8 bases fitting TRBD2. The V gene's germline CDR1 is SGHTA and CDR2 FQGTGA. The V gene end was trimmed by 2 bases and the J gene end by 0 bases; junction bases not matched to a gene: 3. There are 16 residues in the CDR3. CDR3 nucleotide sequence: TGTGCCAGCAGCTTACAGCGGGGGAGCTCCTACAATGAGCAGTTCTTC. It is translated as CASSLQRGSSYNEQFF.

The CDR3 loop reads CASAGIFNTEAFF. In nucleotides, the CDR3 is TGTGCCAGCGCCGGGATCTTCAACACTGAAGCTTTCTTT. The V gene is TRBV28, the J gene TRBJ1-1; the D is unclear. Germline V lookup: CDR1 MDHEN, CDR2 SYDVKM. V was shortened by 8 bases and J by 2 bases, with 12 bases between the two germline ends. CDR3 length: 13 residues.

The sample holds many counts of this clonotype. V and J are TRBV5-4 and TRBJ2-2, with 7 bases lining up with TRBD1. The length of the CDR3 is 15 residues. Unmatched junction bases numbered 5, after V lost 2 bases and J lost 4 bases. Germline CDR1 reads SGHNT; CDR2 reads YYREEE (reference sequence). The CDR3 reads CASSFRDRSTGELFF. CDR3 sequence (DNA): TGTGCCAGCAGCTTCCGGGACAGAAGCACCGGGGAGCTGTTTTTT.

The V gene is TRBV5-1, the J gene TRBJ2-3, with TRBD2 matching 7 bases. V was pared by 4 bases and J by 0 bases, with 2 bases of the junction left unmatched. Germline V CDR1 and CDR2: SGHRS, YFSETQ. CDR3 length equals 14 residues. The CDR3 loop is CASSGGGSTDTQYF. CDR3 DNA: TGCGCCAGCAGCGGCGGGGGTAGCACAGATACGCAGTATTTT.

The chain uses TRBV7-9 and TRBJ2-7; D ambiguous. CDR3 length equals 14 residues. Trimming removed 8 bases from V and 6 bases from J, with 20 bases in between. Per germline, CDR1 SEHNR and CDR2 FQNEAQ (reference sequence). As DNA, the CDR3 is TGTGCCAGCGGAAAGGACGGCCACCGTGTCGAGCAGTACTTC. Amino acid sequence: CASGKDGHRVEQYF.

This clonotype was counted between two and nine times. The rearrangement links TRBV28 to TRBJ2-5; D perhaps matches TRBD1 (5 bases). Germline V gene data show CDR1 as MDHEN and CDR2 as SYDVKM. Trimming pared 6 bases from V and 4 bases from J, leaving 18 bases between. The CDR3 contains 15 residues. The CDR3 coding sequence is TGTGCCAGCAGCACCAGGAGTAGGGGTCCAGAGACCCAGTACTTC. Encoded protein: CASSTRSRGPETQYF. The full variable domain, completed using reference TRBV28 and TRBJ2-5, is DVKVTQSSRYLVKRTGEKVFLECVQDMDHENMFWYRQDPGLGLRLIYFSYDVKMKEKGDIPEGYSVSREKKERFSLILESASTNQTSMYLCASSTRSRGPETQYFGPGTRLLVL.

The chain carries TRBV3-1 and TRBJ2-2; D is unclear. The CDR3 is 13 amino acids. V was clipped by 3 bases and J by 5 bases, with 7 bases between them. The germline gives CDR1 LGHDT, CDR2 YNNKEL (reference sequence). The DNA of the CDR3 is TGTGCCAGCAGCCAGGGAAGGACCGGGGAGCTGTTTTTT. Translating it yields CASSQGRTGELFF.

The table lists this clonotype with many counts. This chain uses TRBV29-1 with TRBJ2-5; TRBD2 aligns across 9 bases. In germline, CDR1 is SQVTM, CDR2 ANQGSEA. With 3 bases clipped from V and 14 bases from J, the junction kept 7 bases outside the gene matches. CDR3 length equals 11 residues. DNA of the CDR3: TGCAGCGTTGAGGTTAGCGGGGGATCATACTTC. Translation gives CSVEVSGGSYF.

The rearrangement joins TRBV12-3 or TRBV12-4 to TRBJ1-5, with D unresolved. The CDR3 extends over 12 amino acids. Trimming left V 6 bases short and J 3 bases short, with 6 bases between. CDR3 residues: CASSTNNQPQHF. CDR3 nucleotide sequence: TGTGCCAGCAGCACCAACAATCAGCCCCAGCATTTT.

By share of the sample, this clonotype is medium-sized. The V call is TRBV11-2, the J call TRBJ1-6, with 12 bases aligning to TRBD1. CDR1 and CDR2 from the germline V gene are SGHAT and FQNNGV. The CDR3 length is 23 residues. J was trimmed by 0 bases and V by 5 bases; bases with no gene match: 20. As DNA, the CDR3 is TGTGCCAGCAGCCTCCCGCCGGGACAGGGGGCTCATACCATTCTCTCCTATAATTCACCCCTCCACTTT. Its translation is CASSLPPGQGAHTILSYNSPLHF. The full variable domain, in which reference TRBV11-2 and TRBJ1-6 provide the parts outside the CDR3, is EAGVAQSPRYKIIEKRQSVAFWCNPISGHATLYWYQQILGQGPKLLIQFQNNGVVDDSQLPKDRFSAERLKGVDSTLKIQPAKLEDSAVYLCASSLPPGQGAHTILSYNSPLHFGNGTRLTVT.

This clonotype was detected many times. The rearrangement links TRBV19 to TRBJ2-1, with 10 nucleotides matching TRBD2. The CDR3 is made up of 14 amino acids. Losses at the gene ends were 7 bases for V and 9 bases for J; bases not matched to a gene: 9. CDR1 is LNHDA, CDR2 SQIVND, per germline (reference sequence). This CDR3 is CASNPPSGSREQFF. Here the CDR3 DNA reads TGTGCCAGTAACCCCCCTAGCGGGAGCCGTGAGCAGTTCTTC.

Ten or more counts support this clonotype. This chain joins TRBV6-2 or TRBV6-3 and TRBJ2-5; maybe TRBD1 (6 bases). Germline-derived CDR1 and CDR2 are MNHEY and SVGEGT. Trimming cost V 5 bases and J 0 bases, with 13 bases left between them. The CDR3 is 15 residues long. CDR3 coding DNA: TGTGCCAGCAGTACCCTACAGGGCAACCAAGAGACCCAGTACTTC. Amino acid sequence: CASSTLQGNQETQYF.

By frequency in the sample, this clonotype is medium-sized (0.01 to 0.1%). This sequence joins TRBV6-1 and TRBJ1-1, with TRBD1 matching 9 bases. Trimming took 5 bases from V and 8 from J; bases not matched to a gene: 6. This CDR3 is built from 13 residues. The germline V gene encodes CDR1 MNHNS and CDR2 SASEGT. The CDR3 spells CASSPTGGREAFF. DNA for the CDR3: TGTGCCAGCAGTCCGACAGGGGGAAGAGAAGCTTTCTTT.

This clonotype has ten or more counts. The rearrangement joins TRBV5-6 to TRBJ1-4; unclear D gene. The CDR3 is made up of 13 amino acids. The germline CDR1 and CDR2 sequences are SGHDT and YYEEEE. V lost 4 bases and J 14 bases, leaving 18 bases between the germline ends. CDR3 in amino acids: CASSPDMAGSLFF. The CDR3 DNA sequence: TGTGCCAGCAGCCCCGATATGGCAGGTTCCCTGTTTTTT.

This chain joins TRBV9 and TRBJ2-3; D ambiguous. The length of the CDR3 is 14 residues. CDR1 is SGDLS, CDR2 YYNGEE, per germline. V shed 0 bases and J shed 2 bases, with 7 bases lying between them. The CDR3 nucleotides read TGTGCCAGCAGCGTAGGCGATAACACAGATACGCAGTATTTT. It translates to CASSVGDNTDTQYF.

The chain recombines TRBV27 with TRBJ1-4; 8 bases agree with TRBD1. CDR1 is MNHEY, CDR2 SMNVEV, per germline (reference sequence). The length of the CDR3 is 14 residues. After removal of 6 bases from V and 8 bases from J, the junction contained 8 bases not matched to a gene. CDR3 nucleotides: TGTGCCAGCAGGCGGCAGGGGGCGGGCGAAAAACTGTTTTTT. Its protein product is CASRRQGAGEKLFF. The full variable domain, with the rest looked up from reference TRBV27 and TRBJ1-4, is EAQVTQNPRYLITVTGKKLTVTCSQNMNHEYMSWYRQDPGLGLRQIYYSMNVEVTDKGDVPEGYKVSRKEKRNFPLILESPSPNQTSLYFCASRRQGAGEKLFFGSGTQLSVL.

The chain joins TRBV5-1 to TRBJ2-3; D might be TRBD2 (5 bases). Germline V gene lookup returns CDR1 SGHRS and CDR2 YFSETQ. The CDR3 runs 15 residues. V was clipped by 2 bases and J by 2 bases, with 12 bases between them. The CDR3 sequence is CASSFVSASTDTQYF. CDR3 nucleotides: TGCGCCAGCAGCTTCGTTAGCGCTTCCACAGATACGCAGTATTTT.

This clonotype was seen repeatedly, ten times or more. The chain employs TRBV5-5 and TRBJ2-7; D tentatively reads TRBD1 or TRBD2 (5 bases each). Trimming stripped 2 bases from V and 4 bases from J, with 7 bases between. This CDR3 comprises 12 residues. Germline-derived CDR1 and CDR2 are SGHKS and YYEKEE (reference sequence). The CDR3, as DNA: TGTGCCAGCAGCTTTGAGGGGTACGAGCAGTACGTC. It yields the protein CASSFEGYEQYV.

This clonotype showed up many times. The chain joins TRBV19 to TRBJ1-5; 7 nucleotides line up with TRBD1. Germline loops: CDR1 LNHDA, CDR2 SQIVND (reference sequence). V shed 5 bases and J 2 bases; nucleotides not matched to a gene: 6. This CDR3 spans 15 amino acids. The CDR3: CASSRTGVGNQPQHF. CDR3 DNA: TGTGCCAGTAGTCGTACAGGGGTCGGCAATCAGCCCCAGCATTTT.

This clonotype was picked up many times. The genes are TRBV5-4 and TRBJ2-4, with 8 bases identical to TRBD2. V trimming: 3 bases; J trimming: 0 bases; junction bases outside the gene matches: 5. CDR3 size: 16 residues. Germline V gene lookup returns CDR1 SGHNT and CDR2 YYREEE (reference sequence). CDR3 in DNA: TGTGCCAGCAGCTCTTTAGCGGGACTAGCCAAAAACATTCAGTACTTC. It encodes CASSSLAGLAKNIQYF.

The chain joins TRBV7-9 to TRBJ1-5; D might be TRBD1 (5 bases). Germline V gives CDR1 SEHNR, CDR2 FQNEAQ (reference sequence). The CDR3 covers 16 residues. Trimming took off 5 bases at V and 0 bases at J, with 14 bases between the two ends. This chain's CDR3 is CASSPVTGVSNQPQHF. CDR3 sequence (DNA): TGTGCCAGCAGCCCAGTGACGGGGGTTAGCAATCAGCCCCAGCATTTT.

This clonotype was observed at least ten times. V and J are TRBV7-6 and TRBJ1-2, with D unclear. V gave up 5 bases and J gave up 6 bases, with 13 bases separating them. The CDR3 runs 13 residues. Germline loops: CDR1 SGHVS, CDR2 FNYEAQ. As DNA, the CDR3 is TGTGCCAGCAGCCCTAGGAACTCCAATGGCTACACCTTC. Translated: CASSPRNSNGYTF. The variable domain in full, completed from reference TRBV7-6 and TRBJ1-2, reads GAGVSQSPRYKVTKRGQDVALRCDPISGHVSLYWYRQALGQGPEFLTYFNYEAQQDKSGLPNDRFSAERPEGSISTLTIQRTEQRDSAMYRCASSPRNSNGYTFGSGTRLTVV.

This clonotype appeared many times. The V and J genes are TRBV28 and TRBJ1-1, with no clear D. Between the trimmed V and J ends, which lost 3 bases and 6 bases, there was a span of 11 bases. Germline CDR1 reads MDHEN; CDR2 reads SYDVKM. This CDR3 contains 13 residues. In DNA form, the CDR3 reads TGTGCCAGCAGTTTTCGTATCGGAGCTGAAGCTTTCTTT. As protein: CASSFRIGAEAFF.